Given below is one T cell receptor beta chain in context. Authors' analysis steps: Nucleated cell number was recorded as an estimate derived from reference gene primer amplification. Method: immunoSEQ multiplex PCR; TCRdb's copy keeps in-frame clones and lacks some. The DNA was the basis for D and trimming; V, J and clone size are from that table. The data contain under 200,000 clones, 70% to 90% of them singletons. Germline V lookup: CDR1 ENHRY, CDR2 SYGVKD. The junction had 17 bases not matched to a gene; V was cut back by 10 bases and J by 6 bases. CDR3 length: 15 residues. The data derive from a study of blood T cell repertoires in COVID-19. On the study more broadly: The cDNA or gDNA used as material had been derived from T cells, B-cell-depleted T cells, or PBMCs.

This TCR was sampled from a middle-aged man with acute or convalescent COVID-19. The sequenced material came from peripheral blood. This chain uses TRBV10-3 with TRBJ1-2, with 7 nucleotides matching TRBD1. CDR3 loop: CASRDSLFRSHGYTF. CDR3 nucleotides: TGTGCCAGCCGGGACAGCCTATTTCGCAGTCATGGCTACACCTTC.